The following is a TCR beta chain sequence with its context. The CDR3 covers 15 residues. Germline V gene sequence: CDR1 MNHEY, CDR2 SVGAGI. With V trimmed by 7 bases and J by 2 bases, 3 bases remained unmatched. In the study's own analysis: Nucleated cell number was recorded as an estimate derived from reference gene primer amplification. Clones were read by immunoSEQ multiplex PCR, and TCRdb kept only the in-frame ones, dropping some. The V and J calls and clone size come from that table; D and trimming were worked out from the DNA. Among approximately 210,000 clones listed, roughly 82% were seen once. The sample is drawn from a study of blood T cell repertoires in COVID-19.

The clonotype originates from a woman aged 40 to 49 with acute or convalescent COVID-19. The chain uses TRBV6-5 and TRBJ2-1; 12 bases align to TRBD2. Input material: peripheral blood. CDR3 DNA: TGTGCCAGCAAACCTAGCGGGGGGGCCTACAATGAGCAGTTCTTC. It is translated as CASKPSGGAYNEQFF.